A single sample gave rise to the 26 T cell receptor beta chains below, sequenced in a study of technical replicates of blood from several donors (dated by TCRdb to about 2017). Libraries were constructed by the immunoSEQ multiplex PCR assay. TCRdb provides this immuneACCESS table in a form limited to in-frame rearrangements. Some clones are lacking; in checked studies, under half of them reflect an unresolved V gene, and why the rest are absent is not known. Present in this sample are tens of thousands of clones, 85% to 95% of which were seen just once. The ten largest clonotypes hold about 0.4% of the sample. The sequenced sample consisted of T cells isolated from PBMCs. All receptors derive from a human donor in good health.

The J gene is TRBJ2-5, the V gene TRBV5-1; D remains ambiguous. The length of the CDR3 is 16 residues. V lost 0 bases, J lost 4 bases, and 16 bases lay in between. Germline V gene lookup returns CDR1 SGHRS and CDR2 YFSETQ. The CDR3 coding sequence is TGCGCCAGCAGCTTGGTGGTAATTTCGTCGAGAGAGACCCAGTACTTC. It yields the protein CASSLVVISSRETQYF.

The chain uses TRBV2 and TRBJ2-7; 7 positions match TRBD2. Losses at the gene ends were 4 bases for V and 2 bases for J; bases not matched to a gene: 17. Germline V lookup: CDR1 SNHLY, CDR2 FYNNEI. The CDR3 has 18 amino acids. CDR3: CASSVRASGRSMAYEQYF. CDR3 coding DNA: TGTGCCAGCAGTGTCAGGGCTAGCGGCAGATCAATGGCCTACGAGCAGTACTTC.

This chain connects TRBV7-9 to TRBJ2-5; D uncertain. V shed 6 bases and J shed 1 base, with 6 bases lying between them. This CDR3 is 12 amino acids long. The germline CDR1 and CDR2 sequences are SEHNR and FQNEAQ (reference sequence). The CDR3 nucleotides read TGTGCCAGCAGACAATCCCAAGAGACCCAGTACTTC. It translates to CASRQSQETQYF.

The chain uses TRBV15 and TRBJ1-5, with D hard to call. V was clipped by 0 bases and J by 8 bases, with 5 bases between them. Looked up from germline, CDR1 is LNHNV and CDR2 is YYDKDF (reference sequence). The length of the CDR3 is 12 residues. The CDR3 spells CATSRDLEPQHF. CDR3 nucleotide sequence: TGTGCCACCAGCAGAGATCTAGAGCCCCAGCATTTT.

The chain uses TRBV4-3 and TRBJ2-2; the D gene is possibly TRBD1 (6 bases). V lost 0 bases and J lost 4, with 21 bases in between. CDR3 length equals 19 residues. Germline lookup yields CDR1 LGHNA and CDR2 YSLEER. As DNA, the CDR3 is TGCGCCAGCAGCCAAGATTTGGTGGTTCGGGACACCTTCACCGGGGAGCTGTTTTTT. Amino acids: CASSQDLVVRDTFTGELFF.

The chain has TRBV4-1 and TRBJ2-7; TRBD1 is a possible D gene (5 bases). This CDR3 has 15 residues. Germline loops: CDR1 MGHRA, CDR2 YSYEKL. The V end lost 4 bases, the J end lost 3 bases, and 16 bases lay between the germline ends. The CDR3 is CASSLDTESVYEQYF. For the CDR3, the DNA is TGCGCCAGCAGCCTGGACACTGAATCGGTCTACGAGCAGTACTTC.

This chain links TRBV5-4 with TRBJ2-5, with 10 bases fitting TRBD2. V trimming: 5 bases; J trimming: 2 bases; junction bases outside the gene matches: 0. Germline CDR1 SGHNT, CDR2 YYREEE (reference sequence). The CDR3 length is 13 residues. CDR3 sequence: CASSSGRQETQYF. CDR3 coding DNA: TGTGCCAGCAGTAGCGGGAGGCAAGAGACCCAGTACTTC.

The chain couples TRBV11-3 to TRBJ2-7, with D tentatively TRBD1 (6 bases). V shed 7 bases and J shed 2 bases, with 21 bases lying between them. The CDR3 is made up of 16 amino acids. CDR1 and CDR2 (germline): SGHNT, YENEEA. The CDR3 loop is CASNPRTYRAPYEQYF. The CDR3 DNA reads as TGTGCCAGCAACCCAAGAACCTACAGGGCTCCCTACGAGCAGTACTTC.

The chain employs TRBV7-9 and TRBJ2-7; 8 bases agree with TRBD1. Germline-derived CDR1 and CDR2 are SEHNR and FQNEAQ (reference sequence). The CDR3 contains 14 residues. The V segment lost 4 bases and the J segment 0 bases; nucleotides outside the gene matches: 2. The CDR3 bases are TGTGCCAGCAGCTCCGGGACAGGCTCCTACGAGCAGTACTTC. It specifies CASSSGTGSYEQYF.

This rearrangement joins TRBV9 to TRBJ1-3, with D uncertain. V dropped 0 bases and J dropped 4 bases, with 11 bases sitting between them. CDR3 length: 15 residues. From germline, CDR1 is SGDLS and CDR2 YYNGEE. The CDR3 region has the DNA TGTGCCAGCAGCGTAGAAATAAGCGCCGGAAACACCATATATTTT. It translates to CASSVEISAGNTIYF.

The CDR3 DNA follows: TGCAGCGTTGGTCTGACTAGCGGGCCCGATACGCAGTATTTT. It is translated as CSVGLTSGPDTQYF. The V call is TRBV29-1, the J call TRBJ2-3; 10 nucleotides agree with TRBD2. V shed 4 bases, J shed 6 bases, and the junction held 7 bases outside the gene matches. The CDR3 has 14 amino acids. Germline CDR1 is SQVTM and CDR2 is ANQGSEA.

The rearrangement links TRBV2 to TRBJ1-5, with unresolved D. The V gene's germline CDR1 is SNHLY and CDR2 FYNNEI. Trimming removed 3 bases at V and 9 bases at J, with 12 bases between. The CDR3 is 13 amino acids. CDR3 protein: CASSDVRYLPQHF. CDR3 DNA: TGTGCCAGCAGTGATGTACGGTATCTGCCCCAGCATTTT. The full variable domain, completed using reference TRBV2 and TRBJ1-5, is EPEVTQTPSHQVTQMGQEVILRCVPISNHLYFYWYRQILGQKVEFLVSFYNNEISEKSEIFDDQFSVERPDGSNFTLKIRSTKLEDSAMYFCASSDVRYLPQHFGDGTRLSIL.

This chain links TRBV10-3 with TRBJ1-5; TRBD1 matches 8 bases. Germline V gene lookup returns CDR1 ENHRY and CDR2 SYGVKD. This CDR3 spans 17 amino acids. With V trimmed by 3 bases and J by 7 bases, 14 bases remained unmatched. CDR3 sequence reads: CAISDPKGFPGGQPQHF. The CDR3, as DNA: TGTGCCATCAGTGACCCGAAAGGATTCCCAGGGGGCCAGCCCCAGCATTTT.

CDR3 sequence (DNA): TGTGCCAGCAGCGTAGCCGGCAGGGTCGACTATGGCTACACCTTC. It codes for CASSVAGRVDYGYTF. V is TRBV9 and J is TRBJ1-2; possibly TRBD1 for D (5 bases). Trimming removed 0 bases at V and 3 bases at J, with 12 bases between. Germline lookup yields CDR1 SGDLS and CDR2 YYNGEE. The CDR3 is made up of 15 amino acids.

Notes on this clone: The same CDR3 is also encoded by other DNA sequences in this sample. The CDR3 region is CASSPGQGANYGYTF. The CDR3 nucleotides are TGTGCCAGCTCGCCCGGACAGGGAGCTAACTATGGCTACACCTTC. The genes are TRBV18 and TRBJ1-2, with 8 bases aligning to TRBD1. This CDR3 region has 15 residues. The V and J ends lost 6 bases and 0 bases, in that order; junction bases with no gene match: 6. Germline assignment: CDR1 KGHSH and CDR2 LQKENI.

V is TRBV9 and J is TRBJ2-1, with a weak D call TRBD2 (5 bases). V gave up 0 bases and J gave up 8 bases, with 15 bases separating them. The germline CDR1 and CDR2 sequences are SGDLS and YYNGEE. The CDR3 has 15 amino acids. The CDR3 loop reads CASSVAMTKLDEQFF. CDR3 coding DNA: TGTGCCAGCAGCGTAGCGATGACTAAACTCGATGAGCAGTTCTTC.

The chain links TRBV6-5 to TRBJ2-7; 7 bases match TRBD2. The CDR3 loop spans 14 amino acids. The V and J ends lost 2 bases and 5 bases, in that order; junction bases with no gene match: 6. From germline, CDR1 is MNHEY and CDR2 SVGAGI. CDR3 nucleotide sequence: TGTGCCAGCAGTTACCGGAGCGGGACCAACGAGCAGTACTTC. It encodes CASSYRSGTNEQYF.

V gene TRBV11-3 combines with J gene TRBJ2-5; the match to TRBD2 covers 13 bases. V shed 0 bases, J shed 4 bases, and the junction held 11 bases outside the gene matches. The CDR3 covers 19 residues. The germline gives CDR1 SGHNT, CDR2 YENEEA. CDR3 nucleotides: TGTGCCAGCAGCTTAGATCTTCTAGGACTAGCGGGAGATGTAGAGACCCAGTACTTC. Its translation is CASSLDLLGLAGDVETQYF.

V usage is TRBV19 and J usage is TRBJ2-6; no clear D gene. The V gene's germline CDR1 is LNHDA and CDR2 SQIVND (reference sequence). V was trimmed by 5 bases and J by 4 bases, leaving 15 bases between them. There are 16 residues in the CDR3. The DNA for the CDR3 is TGTGCCAGTAGTCGGGTCCTTGCCTCCGGGGCCAACGTCCTGACTTTC. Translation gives CASSRVLASGANVLTF.

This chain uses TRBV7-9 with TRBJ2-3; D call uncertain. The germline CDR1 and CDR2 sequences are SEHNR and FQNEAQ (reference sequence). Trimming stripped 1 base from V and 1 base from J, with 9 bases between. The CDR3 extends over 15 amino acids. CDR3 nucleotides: TGTGCCAGCAGCTTAGATCTGGCCGGCACAGATACGCAGTATTTT. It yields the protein CASSLDLAGTDTQYF. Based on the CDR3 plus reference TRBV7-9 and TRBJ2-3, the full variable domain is DTGVSQNPRHKITKRGQNVTFRCDPISEHNRLYWYRQTLGQGPEFLTYFQNEAQLEKSRLLSDRFSAERPKGSFSTLEIQRTEQGDSAMYLCASSLDLAGTDTQYFGPGTRLTVL.

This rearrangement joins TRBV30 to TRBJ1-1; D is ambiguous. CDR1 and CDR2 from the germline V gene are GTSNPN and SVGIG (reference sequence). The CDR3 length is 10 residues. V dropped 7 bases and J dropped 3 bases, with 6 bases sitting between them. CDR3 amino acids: CASDYTEAFF. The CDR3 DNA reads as TGTGCCTCCGACTACACTGAAGCTTTCTTT.

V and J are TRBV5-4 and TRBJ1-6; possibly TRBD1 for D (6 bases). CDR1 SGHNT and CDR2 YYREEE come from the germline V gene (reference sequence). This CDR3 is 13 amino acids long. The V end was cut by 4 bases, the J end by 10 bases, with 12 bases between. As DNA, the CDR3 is TGTGCCAGCAGCGGTACAGGGCTCTCACCCCTCCACTTT. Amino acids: CASSGTGLSPLHF.

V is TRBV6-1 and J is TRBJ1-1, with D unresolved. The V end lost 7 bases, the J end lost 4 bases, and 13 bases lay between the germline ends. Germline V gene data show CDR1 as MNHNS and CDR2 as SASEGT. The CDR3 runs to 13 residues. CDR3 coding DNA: TGTGCCAGCACCTTCGAGGTTATCACTGAAGCTTTCTTT. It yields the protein CASTFEVITEAFF.

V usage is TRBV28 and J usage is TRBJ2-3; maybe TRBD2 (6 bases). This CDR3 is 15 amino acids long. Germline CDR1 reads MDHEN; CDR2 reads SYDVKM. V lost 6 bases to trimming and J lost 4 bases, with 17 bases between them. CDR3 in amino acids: CASRLYRDSADTQYF. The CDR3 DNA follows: TGTGCCAGCAGGCTATACCGGGACTCCGCAGATACGCAGTATTTT.

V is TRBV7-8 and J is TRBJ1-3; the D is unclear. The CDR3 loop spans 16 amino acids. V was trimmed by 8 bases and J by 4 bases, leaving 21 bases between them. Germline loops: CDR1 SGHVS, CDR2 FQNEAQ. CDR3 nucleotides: TGTGCCAGCGTCGGAAGAGGGAGTTTAACGGGAAACACCATATATTTT. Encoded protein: CASVGRGSLTGNTIYF.

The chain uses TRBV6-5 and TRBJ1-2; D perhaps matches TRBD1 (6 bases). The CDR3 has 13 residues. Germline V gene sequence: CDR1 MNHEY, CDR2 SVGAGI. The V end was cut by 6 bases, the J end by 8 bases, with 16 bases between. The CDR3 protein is CASRRPGADGYTF. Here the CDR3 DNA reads TGTGCCAGCAGAAGACCAGGGGCGGACGGCTACACCTTC.